The clone carrying this T cell receptor beta chain occurred many times. The junction departs from germline at one end; a sequencing error may be responsible. TCRdb called the 5' RACE reads again in MiXCR, with one record for every CDR3 protein. The table lists roughly 50,000 distinct CDR3 sequences, about 15% of them singletons. The CDR3 loop spans 14 amino acids. Germline V CDR1 and CDR2: SSHAT, FNYEAQ (reference sequence). The V and J genes are TRBV7-7 and TRBJ2-2; 8 bases are a match to TRBD1. This clonotype originated in a female donor with breast cancer. Sequenced input: naive CD4+ T cells sorted from blood. Subset given: naive CD4+ T cells, CD4+CD45RA+CD25-. CDR3 sequence reads: CASSQQTGAGELFF. The CDR3 DNA reads TGTGCTAGCAGTCAACAGACAGGGGCCGGGGAGCTGTTTTTT.